This TCR beta chain appears in the sequencing data of a study of T cell clones after liver transplantation. Study-level information: Without induction therapy, subjects received standard immunosuppression until 12-24 months post-transplant. Timepoints were pre-transplant, pre-withdrawal, and after withdrawal was completed or failed.

This CDR3 comprises 16 residues. From germline, CDR1 is SGHRS and CDR2 YFSETQ. The ends lost 0 bases at V and 5 bases at J; junction bases unmatched: 9. Thawed unstimulated PBMCs were FACS-sorted by CD3, CD4 and CD8 into two populations. Clones were sequenced by immunoSEQ multiplex PCR, and TCRdb holds only the in-frame ones, with some missing. The sample carries roughly 80,000 clones, 70% to 90% recorded once. This sequence originates from a human patient who received a liver transplant. The graft donor may have given rise to some T cells. V gene TRBV5-1 combines with J gene TRBJ2-7; TRBD2 matches at 9 bases. The sample in question was CD4+ T cells from blood, obtained at the 22-month timepoint. The DNA of the CDR3 is TGCGCCAGCAGCTTGGATATCAGCGGGAGGAGACACGAGCAGTACTTC. Translating it yields CASSLDISGRRHEQYF. Drawing the rest from reference TRBV5-1 and TRBJ2-7, the complete variable domain is KAGVTQTPRYLIKTRGQQVTLSCSPISGHRSVSWYQQTPGQGLQFLFEYFSETQRNKGNFPGRFSGRQFSNSRSEMNVSTLELGDSALYLCASSLDISGRRHEQYFGPGTRLTVT.